Listed below are T cell receptor beta chains from one sample, sequenced in a study of T cell changes during pregnancy in multiple sclerosis. Produced via immunoSEQ multiplex PCR; TCRdb's table is partial and in-frame only. The sample includes 100,000 or so clones, around 94% of them seen just once. Specimen: peripheral blood, collected after pregnancy. These receptors were taken from a female donor in good health, enrolled as a control in a pregnancy study. Each CDR3 is given with its conserved first and last residue. The D gene is left open where the match is weak. Rows give clone size only sometimes, using once, few, many, or a class for an expanded clone.

j_gene | v_gene | abundance | d_gene | CDR3nt | CDR3aa
TRBJ1-1 | TRBV7-9 | - | - | TGTGCCAGCAGCTTTAGGGGTGGGGAACAAGCTTTCTTT | CASSFRGGEQAFF
TRBJ2-7 | TRBV6-5 | - | TRBD1 | TGTGCCAGAAGGACAGGGAGCTACGAGCAGTACTTC | CARRTGSYEQYF
TRBJ2-7 | TRBV6-1 | - | TRBD1 | TGTGCCAGCAGTGGTCTAGGGACAGCAGACTACGAGCAGTACTTC | CASSGLGTADYEQYF
TRBJ1-1 | TRBV28 | - | TRBD1 | TGTGCCAGCAGTTTAGCGAGGGGAGCCTGGGACAGGGGGCGTCAAGACACTGAAGCTTTCTTT | CASSLARGAWDRGRQDTEAFF
TRBJ2-3 | TRBV19 | - | - | TGTGCCAGTAGTATGACAGTTACTAGCACAGATACGCAGTATTTT | CASSMTVTSTDTQYF
TRBJ2-7 | TRBV6-5 | - | TRBD1 | TGTGCCAGCAGTTACCGGGACAGGGGAGCCTACGAGCAGTACTTC | CASSYRDRGAYEQYF
TRBJ1-5 | TRBV30 | few | - | TGTGCCTGGAGTGGCGGGGCTCAGCCCCAGCATTTT | CAWSGGAQPQHF
TRBJ2-5 | TRBV2 | - | TRBD1 | TGTGCCAGCAGCGGACAGGGGGCAGAGACCCAGTACTTC | CASSGQGAETQYF
TRBJ1-4 | TRBV19 | - | TRBD1 | TGTGCCAGTAGCTTGACAGGGGATCAGGAAAAACTGTTTTTT | CASSLTGDQEKLFF
TRBJ2-6 | TRBV5-1 | - | TRBD1 | TGCGCCAGCAGCTGGACAGGCTCTGGGGCCAACGTCCTGACTTTC | CASSWTGSGANVLTF
TRBJ1-2 | TRBV10-3 | - | TRBD1 | TGTGCCATCAGGGCGGGACAGGGATCCTATGGCTACACCTTC | CAIRAGQGSYGYTF
TRBJ1-3 | TRBV6-1 | - | - | TGTGCCAGCAGTCGGACTTCTGGAAACACCATATATTTT | CASSRTSGNTIYF
TRBJ1-5 | TRBV4-1 | - | - | TGCGCCAGCAGCCAAGGGAGGTCGGCCAATCAGCCCCAGCATTTT | CASSQGRSANQPQHF
TRBJ2-7 | TRBV27 | - | - | TGTGCCAGCAGTTCCCTACAGGGTACTTTCTACGAGCAGTACTTC | CASSSLQGTFYEQYF
TRBJ1-2 | TRBV11-2 | - | TRBD1 | TGTGCCAGCAGTTCTACGACAGGGGGCTCGGCTGGCTACACCTTC | CASSSTTGGSAGYTF
TRBJ1-2 | TRBV2 | - | - | TGTGCCAGCAGAGGGACATCCTCTGGCTACACCTTC | CASRGTSSGYTF
TRBJ2-7 | TRBV5-1 | - | - | TGCGCCAGCAGCGAGCCGGGCTCCTACGAGCAGTACTTC | CASSEPGSYEQYF
TRBJ1-1 | TRBV6-1 | - | - | TGTGCCAGCAGTCAGGGACAAGAGAACACTGAAGCTTTCTTT | CASSQGQENTEAFF
TRBJ2-1 | TRBV4-1 | - | TRBD2 | TGCGCCAGCAGCCAAGATCAGGGGACTAGCGGGTGGACCAATGAGCAGTTCTTC | CASSQDQGTSGWTNEQFF
TRBJ2-3 | TRBV5-1 | - | - | TGCGCCAGCAGCTTGGCAGGGGCGGCACCTAGCACAGATACGCAGTATTTT | CASSLAGAAPSTDTQYF
TRBJ2-7 | TRBV9 | - | TRBD2 | TGTGCCAGCAGTCTTCCGGGGGGGGGCGAGCAGTACTTC | CASSLPGGGEQYF
TRBJ2-4 | TRBV28 | - | - | TGTGCCAGCAGCTTCCTTGGCGGATCCCCAAACATTCAGTACTTC | CASSFLGGSPNIQYF
TRBJ2-2 | TRBV27 | - | TRBD2 | TGTGCCAGCAGCTCGGGACTAGCGGGAGTAACCGGGGAGCTGTTTTTT | CASSSGLAGVTGELFF
TRBJ1-2 | TRBV5-1 | once | - | TGCGCCAGCAGCTCTGATGCCAACTCCTACACCTTC | CASSSDANSYTF
TRBJ2-2 | TRBV5-1 | - | TRBD1 | TGCGCCAGCAGCTCGGGACAGGGCGACACCGGGGAGCTGTTTTTT | CASSSGQGDTGELFF
TRBJ2-1 | TRBV5-4 | - | - | TGTGCCAGCAGCTTGGCCGGGGGAGCAGCCAATGAGCAGTTCTTC | CASSLAGGAANEQFF
TRBJ2-5 | TRBV25-1 | once | - | TGTGCCAGCAGCACCTGGGGCCTAGAGACCCAGTACTTC | CASSTWGLETQYF
TRBJ2-1 | TRBV5-1 | - | - | TGCGCCAGCAGCTTGGCCGTCGGCGGGCAGTTCTTC | CASSLAVGGQFF
TRBJ2-1 | TRBV7-9 | - | TRBD2 | TGTGCCAGCAGCGTAACGACTAGCCGGGAGCAGTTCTTC | CASSVTTSREQFF
TRBJ1-1 | TRBV10-3 | - | - | TGTGCCATCAGGGGGCTAGAGCACACTGAAGCTTTCTTT | CAIRGLEHTEAFF
TRBJ1-5 | TRBV2 | - | - | TGTGCCAGCAGTGAAGGGGGTCGGGAGAATCAGCCCCAGCATTTT | CASSEGGRENQPQHF
TRBJ2-5 | TRBV25-1 | - | - | TGTGCCAGCAGTGAATACGGGACCCAGTACTTC | CASSEYGTQYF
TRBJ1-1 | TRBV25-1 | - | TRBD1 | TGTGCCAGCAGTGGTTCCGGGACAGTAAACACTGAAGCTTTCTTT | CASSGSGTVNTEAFF
TRBJ1-5 | TRBV6-4 | - | TRBD1 | TGTGCCAGCAGTCGACAGGGGGGCAATCAGCCCCAGCATTTT | CASSRQGGNQPQHF
TRBJ2-3 | TRBV28 | - | TRBD1 | TGTGCCAGCAGTTTATTAAAGGGACAGCCAAGCACAGATACGCAGTATTTT | CASSLLKGQPSTDTQYF
TRBJ2-1 | TRBV6-1 | - | - | TGTGCCAGCAGTGAAAATCCCACTACAGGAGTCGATGAGCAGTTCTTC | CASSENPTTGVDEQFF
TRBJ2-7 | TRBV7-9 | - | TRBD1 | TGTGCCAGCAGTTCAGACCCTGGACAGGGGAAGGCCTACGAGCAGTACTTC | CASSSDPGQGKAYEQYF
TRBJ2-2 | TRBV7-9 | once | - | TGTGCCAGCAGCTTAATTGGCCAGGGAACGAACACCGGGGAGCTGTTTTTT | CASSLIGQGTNTGELFF
TRBJ1-2 | TRBV7-9 | - | - | TGTGCCAGCAGCGGGCCGGCCAAGGGGGACTATGGCTACACCTTC | CASSGPAKGDYGYTF
TRBJ2-1 | TRBV28 | - | TRBD1 | TGTGCCAGCAGTTCCCAAGCGGACAGGGGGAACAATGAGCAGTTCTTC | CASSSQADRGNNEQFF
TRBJ2-2 | TRBV7-8 | - | TRBD2 | TGTGCCAGCAGCTTAATTAGCGGGAGGAACACCGGGGAGCTGTTTTTT | CASSLISGRNTGELFF
TRBJ2-5 | TRBV5-1 | - | TRBD1 | TGCGCCAGCAGCCGAGGGACAGGGCAAGAGACCCAGTACTTC | CASSRGTGQETQYF
TRBJ1-1 | TRBV5-1 | - | - | TGCGCCAGCAGCTTGGAAGGACAGTGGGGGACTGAAGCTTTCTTT | CASSLEGQWGTEAFF
TRBJ2-5 | TRBV28 | - | TRBD1 | TGTGCCAGCAGTTCAATGGCAGGGGGTAGGGAGACCCAGTACTTC | CASSSMAGGRETQYF
TRBJ1-2 | TRBV25-1 | - | TRBD1 | TGTGCCAGCAGTTCCGGGCAGGGGGTTAACTATGGCTACACCTTC | CASSSGQGVNYGYTF
TRBJ2-5 | TRBV29-1 | - | - | TGCAGCGTTAAAAAGGCGGGTGGAGAGACCCAGTACTTC | CSVKKAGGETQYF
TRBJ2-1 | TRBV6-6 | - | TRBD2 | TGTGCCAGCAGTCGGACTAGCAATGAGCAGTTCTTC | CASSRTSNEQFF
TRBJ2-1 | TRBV9 | - | - | TGTGCCAGCAGCGTAGCCGGGAGTAGGGCCTACAATGAGCAGTTCTTC | CASSVAGSRAYNEQFF
TRBJ2-7 | TRBV4-1 | - | - | TGCGCCAGCAGCCGGGGAGATTCCGAGCAGTACTTC | CASSRGDSEQYF
TRBJ2-1 | TRBV7-9 | - | TRBD1 | TGTGCCAGCAGCCTGACAGGGGCCGGCAATGAGCAGTTCTTC | CASSLTGAGNEQFF
TRBJ2-7 | TRBV10-3 | - | TRBD2 | TGTGCCATCAGCGCTAGCGGGGTCTCCTACGAGCAGTACTTC | CAISASGVSYEQYF
TRBJ2-3 | TRBV9 | - | - | TGTGCCAGCAGCGTAGATAGCAGCACAGATACGCAGTATTTT | CASSVDSSTDTQYF
TRBJ2-1 | TRBV5-1 | - | TRBD2 | TGCGCCAGCAGAGGGGTAGCGGGAGAATCCTACAATGAGCAGTTCTTC | CASRGVAGESYNEQFF